This TCR beta chain was obtained from a study of T cell responses to AZD1222 COVID-19 vaccine. Trimming cost V 6 bases and J 2 bases, with 13 bases left between them. Germline V gene lookup returns CDR1 MRHNA and CDR2 SNTAGT. This CDR3 is built from 15 residues. Some clones are missing from TCRdb's copy, which holds only in-frame ones; the method was immunoSEQ multiplex PCR. The repertoire consists of some 48,000 clones, with approximately 83% occurring once and the leading ten covering 6.5% to 8.5%. The sequences come from peripheral blood, collected 28 days after the second AZD1222 dose. V usage is TRBV6-4 and J usage is TRBJ2-2, with a possible D match to TRBD2 (6 bases). This sequence originates from an adult who received the AZD1222 COVID-19 vaccine. This CDR3 is CASSPSGPNTGELFF. The CDR3 DNA sequence: TGTGCCAGCAGCCCCAGCGGGCCCAACACCGGGGAGCTGTTTTTT.